This T cell receptor (beta chain) was identified during a study of Ad26.COV2.S vaccination and SARS-CoV-2 variants. The study's findings and limits: Greater spike-specific TCR breadth was seen in vaccine recipients than in placebo recipients.

About this clone: The antigen is unknown.

Documented treatment: around 19 received Ad26.COV2.S at low or high dose, single or two shots; about 5 received placebo; per-sample allocation not given. On day 63 after the first injection, vaccine and placebo recipients gave samples. Produced via immunoSEQ multiplex PCR; TCRdb's table is partial and in-frame only. This table has under 400,000 clones, about nine tenths appearing once. This CDR3 spans 13 amino acids. The origin of this receptor is a person between 18 and 65 years old who received the Ad26.COV2.S COVID-19 vaccine or a placebo. The gene calls are TRBV21-1 and TRBJ1-1. TRBV21-1 is labeled a pseudogene. The sample in question was peripheral blood, obtained in a trial of Ad26.COV2.S vaccine versus placebo. The CDR3 sequence: CASTPGGDTEAFF. The DNA of the CDR3 is TGTGCCAGCACCCCGGGGGGGGACACTGAAGCTTTCTTT.